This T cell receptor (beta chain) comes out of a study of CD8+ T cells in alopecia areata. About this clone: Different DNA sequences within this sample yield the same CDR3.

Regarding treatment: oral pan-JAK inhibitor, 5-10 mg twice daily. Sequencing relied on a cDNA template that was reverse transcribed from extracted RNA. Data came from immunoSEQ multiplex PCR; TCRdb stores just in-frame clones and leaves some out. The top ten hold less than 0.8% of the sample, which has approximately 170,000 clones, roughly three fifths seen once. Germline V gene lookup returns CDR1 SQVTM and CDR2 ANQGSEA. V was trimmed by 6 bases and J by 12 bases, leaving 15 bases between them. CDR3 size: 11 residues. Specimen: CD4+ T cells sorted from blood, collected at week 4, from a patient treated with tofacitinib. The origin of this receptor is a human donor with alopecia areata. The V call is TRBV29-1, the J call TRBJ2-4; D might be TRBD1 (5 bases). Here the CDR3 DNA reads TGCAGCGTGGGGCGAGAGGACCATCAGTACTTC. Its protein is CSVGREDHQYF. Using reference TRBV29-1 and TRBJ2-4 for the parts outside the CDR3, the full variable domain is SAVISQKPSRDICQRGTSLTIQCQVDSQVTMMFWYRQQPGQSLTLIATANQGSEATYESGFVIDKFPISRPNLTFSTLTVSNMSPEDSSIYLCSVGREDHQYFGAGTRLSVL.